Following are 30 T cell receptor beta chains from one sample sequenced in a study of control samples from healthy donors and cancer patients. The assay was immunoSEQ multiplex PCR, and TCRdb's table has in-frame clones only and misses some. Here the sample spans 150,000 to 200,000 clones, around nine tenths being singletons. The sequenced sample consisted of blood. Every receptor here comes from a young man in good health.

The V and J genes are TRBV24-1 and TRBJ2-1, with TRBD2 matching 7 bases. Germline V gene data show CDR1 as KGHDR and CDR2 as SFDVKD. The CDR3 has 14 amino acids. The J segment lost 6 bases and the V segment lost 5 bases, leaving 6 bases of the junction unmatched. CDR3: CATSASGRGNEQFF. CDR3 DNA: TGTGCCACCAGTGCCTCGGGGAGGGGCAATGAGCAGTTCTTC.

The gene calls are TRBV28 and TRBJ1-5; 10 positions agree with TRBD1. From germline, CDR1 is MDHEN and CDR2 SYDVKM. V lost 6 bases and J lost 4; bases outside the gene matches: 6. The CDR3 is made up of 15 amino acids. The CDR3 here is CASSRTGGFNQPQHF. In DNA, the CDR3 is TGTGCCAGCAGCCGGACAGGGGGGTTTAATCAGCCCCAGCATTTT.

This clone appeared once. This rearrangement joins TRBV18 to TRBJ1-1; D possibly corresponds to TRBD1 (5 bases). The length of the CDR3 is 15 residues. From germline, CDR1 is KGHSH and CDR2 LQKENI. V lost 5 bases, J lost 4 bases, and 17 bases lay in between. The CDR3 nucleotides read TGTGCCAGCTCATCGGGACTCCGGGAGGGCACTGAAGCTTTCTTT. Amino acids: CASSSGLREGTEAFF.

The chain couples TRBV7-8 to TRBJ2-7; maybe TRBD1 (6 bases). Germline-derived CDR1 and CDR2 are SGHVS and FQNEAQ. CDR3 size: 14 residues. V shed 8 bases and J shed 1 base, with 15 bases lying between them. The CDR3 spells CASGNPGVSYEQYF. CDR3 in DNA: TGTGCCAGCGGGAATCCAGGGGTATCCTACGAGCAGTACTTC.

The rearrangement uses TRBV19 and TRBJ1-4; D might be TRBD1 (6 bases). The V end lost 6 bases, the J end lost 5 bases, and 16 bases lay between the germline ends. The germline CDR1 and CDR2 sequences are LNHDA and SQIVND (reference sequence). CDR3 length: 15 amino acids. In nucleotides, the CDR3 is TGTGCCAGTAGCCTCCAAAGGGGGTTGAATGAAAAACTGTTTTTT. Its protein is CASSLQRGLNEKLFF.

The chain is built from TRBV6-5 and TRBJ1-2; D is unclear. Per germline, CDR1 MNHEY and CDR2 SVGAGI. The CDR3 loop spans 13 amino acids. Trimming removed 3 bases from V and 2 bases from J, with 7 bases in between. The CDR3 protein is CASSYQQNYGYTF. The CDR3 DNA sequence: TGTGCCAGCAGTTATCAACAGAACTATGGCTACACCTTC.

The V call is TRBV7-9, the J call TRBJ1-4; D not certain. Germline lookup yields CDR1 SEHNR and CDR2 FQNEAQ (reference sequence). The V and J ends lost 3 bases and 0 bases respectively, with 8 bases between them. CDR3 size: 15 residues. This CDR3 is CASSFTAPTNEKLFF. CDR3 coding DNA: TGTGCCAGCAGCTTTACAGCCCCAACTAATGAAAAACTGTTTTTT.

In its sample, this clone was seen once. The chain combines TRBV9 with TRBJ1-1; D ambiguous. Trimming cost V 5 bases and J 0 bases, with 5 bases left between them. The CDR3 totals 12 residues. Looked up from germline, CDR1 is SGDLS and CDR2 is YYNGEE. CDR3 protein: CASRGVNTEAFF. The CDR3 nucleotides are TGTGCCAGCAGGGGAGTGAACACTGAAGCTTTCTTT.

This rearrangement joins TRBV6-6 to TRBJ1-5, with D possibly matching TRBD1 (5 bases). The V gene lost 6 bases and the J gene lost 7 bases, with 13 bases spanning the gap. Germline-derived CDR1 and CDR2 are MNHNY and SVGAGI (reference sequence). The CDR3 is made up of 13 amino acids. The CDR3 loop reads CASSSQVLQPQHF. The CDR3 coding sequence is TGTGCCAGCAGCTCACAGGTTCTCCAGCCCCAGCATTTT.

The rearrangement links TRBV4-1 to TRBJ2-5, with 7 bases identical to TRBD2. The germline gives CDR1 MGHRA, CDR2 YSYEKL. V lost 4 bases and J lost 1; bases outside the gene matches: 6. This CDR3 region has 15 residues. The CDR3 region has the DNA TGCGCCAGCAGCCCACTTGCGGGGGTCCAAGAGACCCAGTACTTC. This gives the protein CASSPLAGVQETQYF.

The rearrangement links TRBV27 to TRBJ2-2; possibly TRBD2 for D (5 bases). V lost 3 bases and J 4 bases, leaving 15 bases between the germline ends. The CDR3 extends over 16 amino acids. Germline-derived CDR1 and CDR2 are MNHEY and SMNVEV (reference sequence). The CDR3 sequence: CASSFEGYLGTGELFF. CDR3 bases: TGTGCCAGCAGTTTTGAGGGCTACCTCGGCACCGGGGAGCTGTTTTTT.

J is TRBJ2-6 and V is TRBV3-1 (or the pseudogene TRBV3-2); 10 nucleotides align to TRBD2. This CDR3 is 20 amino acids long. J gave up 2 bases and V 4 bases, and 14 bases lay outside the gene matches. Per the germline V gene, CDR1 is LGHDT and CDR2 is YNNKEL (reference sequence). The CDR3 region has the DNA TGTGCCAGCAGCCCGCCGTTAAGCGGGGGGGCCGGACCTGGGGCCAACGTCCTGACTTTC. Encoded protein: CASSPPLSGGAGPGANVLTF.

The chain recombines TRBV7-2 with TRBJ1-2; D uncertain. CDR1 and CDR2 (germline): SGHTA, FQGNSA. The ends were cut back, 8 bases at V and 8 bases at J, with 9 bases in the middle. The CDR3 has 10 residues. The chain's CDR3 is CASFSRGYTF. The CDR3 nucleotides are TGTGCCAGCTTCTCTCGAGGCTACACCTTC.

V gene TRBV19 combines with J gene TRBJ2-3, with D tentatively TRBD1 or TRBD2 (6 bases each). V shed 5 bases and J shed 4 bases, with 16 bases lying between them. There are 15 residues in the CDR3. Germline CDR1 and CDR2: LNHDA and SQIVND (reference sequence). In DNA, the CDR3 is TGTGCCAGTAGTCCGAGGGGGGAATATCCAGATACGCAGTATTTT. Its protein product is CASSPRGEYPDTQYF.

Sample share makes this clone large (0.1 to 1%). This rearrangement joins TRBV19 to TRBJ1-2, with a possible D match to TRBD1 (6 bases). The V and J ends lost 2 bases and 8 bases respectively, with 15 bases between them. CDR1 is LNHDA, CDR2 SQIVND, per germline (reference sequence). The length of the CDR3 is 14 residues. The CDR3 reads CASSIPWTVGGYTF. CDR3 nucleotides: TGTGCCAGTAGTATACCCTGGACAGTGGGCGGCTACACCTTC.

This chain connects TRBV6-4 to TRBJ2-1; perhaps D is TRBD1 or TRBD2 (5 bases each). The CDR3 has 13 residues. Looked up from germline, CDR1 is MRHNA and CDR2 is SNTAGT. Trimming cost V 4 bases and J 7 bases, with 11 bases left between them. The CDR3 DNA is TGTGCCAGCAGTGCGGGGCGAGAGAATGAGCAGTTCTTC. Amino acid sequence: CASSAGRENEQFF.

The chain joins TRBV3-1 (or the pseudogene TRBV3-2) to TRBJ2-2, with 7 nucleotides matching TRBD1. V lost 1 base and J lost 2; bases outside the gene matches: 1. CDR1 is LGHDT, CDR2 YNNKEL, per germline (reference sequence). The CDR3 totals 15 residues. The CDR3 DNA is TGTGCCAGCAGCCAAGGACAGGGTAACACCGGGGAGCTGTTTTTT. Translated, it gives CASSQGQGNTGELFF.

The gene calls are TRBV4-2 and TRBJ1-5; no reliable D call. V was cut by 2 bases and J by 7 bases, with 15 bases left in between. Germline assignment: CDR1 LGHNA and CDR2 YNFKEQ. The CDR3 runs to 15 residues. CDR3 bases: TGTGCCAGCAGCCAAAACGGAGGACCCAACCAGCCCCAGCATTTT. This translates into CASSQNGGPNQPQHF.

This chain links TRBV2 with TRBJ1-2, with 8 bases that match TRBD1. The CDR3 is 15 residues long. The V and J ends lost 2 bases and 8 bases, in that order; junction bases with no gene match: 10. Germline CDR1 is SNHLY and CDR2 is FYNNEI. The CDR3 reads CASSESFRGQSGYTF. CDR3 sequence (DNA): TGTGCCAGCAGTGAAAGCTTCAGGGGGCAGAGCGGCTACACCTTC.

In its sample, this clone was seen once. This chain uses TRBV15 with TRBJ2-1; D is ambiguous. Trimming shortened V by 0 bases and J by 5 bases, and 11 bases separated the two germline ends. The CDR3 loop spans 15 amino acids. Germline CDR1 is LNHNV and CDR2 is YYDKDF (reference sequence). The CDR3 region is CATSREPLVDNEQFF. The CDR3 DNA sequence: TGTGCCACCAGCAGAGAGCCGCTCGTGGACAATGAGCAGTTCTTC.

J is TRBJ2-6 and V is TRBV27; D is undetermined. This CDR3 comprises 17 residues. The germline V gene encodes CDR1 MNHEY and CDR2 SMNVEV (reference sequence). With 3 bases removed from V and 0 bases from J, the gap between germline ends came to 12 bases. CDR3 bases: TGTGCCAGCAGTTTCGAACGGCCCTCCTCTGGGGCCAACGTCCTGACTTTC. Encoded protein: CASSFERPSSGANVLTF.

This rearrangement joins TRBV5-4 to TRBJ2-5, with D possibly TRBD1 on 6 matching bases. Trimming pared 4 bases from V and 4 bases from J, leaving 14 bases between. There are 14 residues in the CDR3. CDR1 is SGHNT and CDR2 is YYREEE in the germline V gene (reference sequence). CDR3 region: CASSPTGFGETQYF. The CDR3 region has the DNA TGTGCCAGCAGCCCTACAGGGTTTGGAGAGACCCAGTACTTC.

J is TRBJ1-4 and V is TRBV5-1; a weak D match, TRBD1 (6 bases). The CDR3 runs to 14 residues. Germline CDR1 SGHRS, CDR2 YFSETQ. With 0 bases removed from V and 8 bases from J, the gap between germline ends came to 11 bases. The CDR3 loop is CASSLVGGPEKLFF. CDR3 sequence (DNA): TGCGCCAGCAGCTTGGTGGGGGGCCCAGAAAAACTGTTTTTT.

V is TRBV5-1 and J is TRBJ2-1; D may be TRBD2 (6 bases). CDR3 length: 15 residues. CDR1 and CDR2 (germline): SGHRS, YFSETQ. V gave up 0 bases and J gave up 2 bases, with 9 bases separating them. CDR3 sequence: CASSLAGEAYNEQFF. CDR3 nucleotide sequence: TGCGCCAGCAGCTTGGCCGGGGAGGCCTACAATGAGCAGTTCTTC.

This chain links TRBV11-2 with TRBJ2-1; a possible D gene is TRBD1 (6 bases). Germline V gives CDR1 SGHAT, CDR2 FQNNGV. The length of the CDR3 is 13 residues. V lost 5 bases and J 4 bases, leaving 9 bases between the germline ends. CDR3 DNA: TGTGCCAGCAGCGATACAGGGTACAATGAGCAGTTCTTC. This sequence encodes CASSDTGYNEQFF.

The gene calls are TRBV5-5 and TRBJ1-1; 7 nucleotides match TRBD1. The V gene end was trimmed by 5 bases and the J gene end by 2 bases; junction bases not matched to a gene: 6. The germline V gene encodes CDR1 SGHKS and CDR2 YYEKEE (reference sequence). This CDR3 has 14 amino acids. CDR3 loop: CASSYGTANTEAFF. In DNA form, the CDR3 reads TGTGCCAGCAGTTATGGGACAGCAAACACTGAAGCTTTCTTT. Full variable domain (missing parts from reference TRBV5-5 and TRBJ1-1): DAGVTQSPTHLIKTRGQQVTLRCSPISGHKSVSWYQQVLGQGPQFIFQYYEKEERGRGNFPDRFSARQFPNYSSELNVNALLLGDSALYLCASSYGTANTEAFFGQGTRLTVV.

This clone was recorded once. The chain carries TRBV3-1 (or the pseudogene TRBV3-2) and TRBJ2-2; no clear D. CDR3 size: 16 residues. Trimming took 4 bases from V and 4 from J, leaving 16 bases between them. The germline CDR1 and CDR2 sequences are LGHDT and YNNKEL (reference sequence). The CDR3 DNA sequence: TGTGCCAGCAGCCTTGGACCCGACCGTACCACCGGGGAGCTGTTTTTT. Residues: CASSLGPDRTTGELFF.

The V call is TRBV30, the J call TRBJ1-3, with D uncertain. The ends were cut back, 2 bases at V and 1 base at J, with 9 bases in the middle. CDR1 and CDR2 from the germline V gene are GTSNPN and SVGIG (reference sequence). This CDR3 comprises 14 residues. The CDR3 is CAWSFGLSGNTIYF. The CDR3 nucleotides are TGTGCCTGGAGTTTCGGGCTTTCTGGAAACACCATATATTTT.

The CDR3 loop reads CASSIARLAQETQYF. Here the CDR3 DNA reads TGTGCCAGTAGTATAGCGCGGCTAGCCCAAGAGACCCAGTACTTC. The chain employs TRBV19 and TRBJ2-5; tentatively, D is TRBD2 (5 bases). Trimming removed 1 base at V and 1 base at J, with 10 bases between. CDR1 is LNHDA, CDR2 SQIVND, per germline (reference sequence). The CDR3 loop spans 15 amino acids.

This clone is labeled as medium-sized. This chain links TRBV4-3 with TRBJ2-2; D is ambiguous. Trimming stripped 2 bases from V and 2 bases from J, with 9 bases between. The CDR3 has 15 amino acids. Germline loops: CDR1 LGHNA, CDR2 YSLEER. The CDR3, as DNA: TGCGCCAGCAGCCAAACCGGCCCAAACACCGGGGAGCTGTTTTTT. Residues: CASSQTGPNTGELFF.